The sample holds a few counts of the clone carrying this T cell receptor beta chain. Its specificity is unknown. This specimen includes other DNA sequences encoding the same CDR3. This table comes from immunoSEQ multiplex PCR, and its TCRdb copy is limited to in-frame clones, with some not included. Of some 69,000 clones in the sample, over 65% were seen once. This record belongs to a study of T cell responses to AZD1222 COVID-19 vaccine. Notes on the study in general: White British ancestry dominated among donors, who included more females, and clonal diversity was possibly underestimated.

The specimen was peripheral blood, collected 28 days after the second AZD1222 dose. This receptor was taken from an adult who received the AZD1222 COVID-19 vaccine.

Here the CDR3 reads CASSPREGYTF. DNA for the CDR3: TGTGCCAGCTCACCCAGGGAGGGCTACACCTTC. This sequence joins TRBV18 and TRBJ1-2; TRBD1 is a possible D gene (5 bases). Trimming removed 3 bases at V and 8 bases at J, with 7 bases between. Germline V gene sequence: CDR1 KGHSH, CDR2 LQKENI. The CDR3 is made up of 11 amino acids.